What follows are 17 T cell receptor beta chains derived from one specimen sequenced in a study of early T cells in non-severe SARS-CoV-2 infection. TCRdb used MiXCR to reprocess the 5' RACE reads, holding one entry per CDR3 protein. The sample has approximately 65,000 distinct CDR3 sequences; roughly 13% are singletons. Sequencing was performed on whole blood. The receptors shown here come from an adult who was a healthcare worker with PCR-confirmed SARS-CoV-2 infection or an uninfected control (not recorded which).

This clonotype was picked up many times. The V and J genes are TRBV7-9 and TRBJ2-2; no clear D gene. The CDR3 covers 14 residues. Looked up from germline, CDR1 is SEHNR and CDR2 is FQNEAQ (reference sequence). V lost 2 bases and J lost 0, with 4 bases in between. CDR3 residues: CASSLSSNTGELFF. The CDR3 DNA reads TGTGCCAGCAGCTTAAGCTCGAACACCGGGGAGCTGTTTTTT.

This clonotype came up many times. The chain combines TRBV7-7 with TRBJ2-2; no definite D call. This CDR3 spans 13 amino acids. V shed 5 bases and J shed 8 bases, with 12 bases lying between them. Germline-derived CDR1 and CDR2 are SSHAT and FNYEAQ (reference sequence). CDR3 amino acids: CASSPDIAGELFF. The CDR3 nucleotides are TGTGCCAGCAGCCCCGATATCGCTGGGGAGCTGTTTTTT.

This clonotype was seen repeatedly, ten times or more. V and J are TRBV20-1 and TRBJ2-1; D is unresolved. The CDR3 is 15 residues long. Germline CDR1 and CDR2: DFQATT and SNEGSKA (reference sequence). Deletions cut 0 bases from V and 3 bases from J, with 12 bases between. Written as DNA, the CDR3 is TGCAGTGCTAGAGACGGGTCTGCCGACTACAATGAGCAGTTCTTC. The encoded protein is CSARDGSADYNEQFF.

In this sample, this clonotype turned up a few times. This chain connects TRBV28 to TRBJ2-5; D uncertain. Trimming removed 2 bases from V and 4 bases from J, with 11 bases in between. The CDR3 has 14 residues. Germline-derived CDR1 and CDR2 are MDHEN and SYDVKM. The CDR3 region has the DNA TGTGCCAGCAGTTTACTAGAGGCAACAGAGACCCAGTACTTC. Its protein is CASSLLEATETQYF.

The chain links TRBV11-2 to TRBJ2-1; a possible D gene is TRBD2 (5 bases). The CDR3 is made up of 12 amino acids. The V end lost 5 bases, the J end lost 7 bases, and 9 bases lay between the germline ends. Germline lookup yields CDR1 SGHAT and CDR2 FQNNGV. The CDR3 DNA reads as TGTGCCAGCAGCCGGACTCGAAATGAGCAGTTCTTC. Protein: CASSRTRNEQFF.

This clonotype was detected ten times or more. The chain is built from TRBV6-5 and TRBJ2-1, with 9 nucleotides matching TRBD1. V shed 0 bases and J 7 bases; nucleotides not matched to a gene: 10. CDR3 length: 17 amino acids. Germline loops: CDR1 MNHEY, CDR2 SVGAGI. In DNA, the CDR3 is TGTGCCAGCAGTTACTCGAACAGGGGGCGCGTAGGGAATGAGCAGTTCTTC. Protein: CASSYSNRGRVGNEQFF.

V is TRBV6-2 or TRBV6-3 and J is TRBJ2-7, with D possibly being TRBD1 or TRBD2 (5 bases each). The germline CDR1 and CDR2 sequences are MNHEY and SVGEGT. The CDR3 has 14 amino acids. With 6 bases removed from V and 2 bases from J, the gap between germline ends came to 14 bases. DNA of the CDR3: TGTGCCAGCAGAGGGACCCGGCCGCCCTACGAGCAGTACTTC. Protein sequence: CASRGTRPPYEQYF.

This clonotype was seen a handful of times. The chain joins TRBV4-1 to TRBJ1-2; D gene ambiguous. The CDR3 has 16 amino acids. CDR1 and CDR2 from the germline V gene are MGHRA and YSYEKL. Trimming cost V 1 base and J 0 bases, with 12 bases left between them. CDR3 residues: CASSQGTARSNYGYTF. CDR3 bases: TGCGCCAGCAGCCAAGGGACGGCGCGATCTAACTATGGCTACACCTTC.

The rearrangement joins TRBV29-1 to TRBJ1-1, with D maybe TRBD1 (5 bases). V was pared by 5 bases and J by 0 bases, with 13 bases between. CDR1 and CDR2 (germline): SQVTM, ANQGSEA. CDR3 size: 14 residues. DNA of the CDR3: TGCAGCGTTCGAGCCGGGACGCTGAACACTGAAGCTTTCTTT. Encoded protein: CSVRAGTLNTEAFF.

This clonotype has ten or more counts. This chain joins TRBV12-3 or TRBV12-4 and TRBJ2-3; the match to TRBD1 covers 7 bases. The CDR3 loop spans 15 amino acids. Germline trimming cut 6 bases from V and 5 bases from J; bases unmatched to any gene: 11. The CDR3 here is CASSLDREEEDTQYF. As DNA, the CDR3 is TGTGCCAGCAGCCTCGACAGGGAAGAAGAAGATACGCAGTATTTT.

This clonotype appeared many times. The J gene is TRBJ1-4, the V gene TRBV12-3 or TRBV12-4; 7 bases align to TRBD1. The CDR3 contains 14 residues. V lost 6 bases and J lost 8; bases outside the gene matches: 9. The CDR3 sequence is CASRWTGSSEKLFF. The CDR3, as DNA: TGTGCCAGCAGGTGGACAGGCTCAAGCGAAAAACTGTTTTTT.

The rearrangement uses TRBV2 and TRBJ2-7; D unclear. V lost 7 bases to trimming and J lost 6 bases, with 10 bases between them. The germline CDR1 and CDR2 sequences are SNHLY and FYNNEI. This CDR3 contains 11 residues. The CDR3 DNA is TGTGCCAGCACCGTAGCCAGCGAGCAGTACTTC. As protein: CASTVASEQYF.

This clonotype was observed at least ten times. The genes are TRBV6-2 or TRBV6-3 and TRBJ1-5, with TRBD1 matching over 9 bases. J lost 7 bases, V lost 5 bases, and 3 bases had no gene match. The CDR3 length is 13 residues. Germline values: CDR1 MNHEY, CDR2 SVGEGT. The chain's CDR3 is CASSDRGEQPQHF. The CDR3 DNA reads TGTGCCAGCAGTGACAGGGGGGAACAGCCCCAGCATTTT.

The chain uses TRBV7-3 and TRBJ2-1; either TRBD1 or TRBD2 may supply D (5 bases each). Germline assignment: CDR1 SGHTA and CDR2 FQGTGA. V was pared by 4 bases and J by 9 bases, with 10 bases between. The CDR3 contains 12 residues. Here the CDR3 reads CASSSGAGEQFF. The DNA of the CDR3 is TGTGCCAGCAGCTCCGGGGCTGGTGAGCAGTTCTTC. Filled out from reference TRBV7-3 and TRBJ2-1, the complete variable domain reads GAGVSQTPSNKVTEKGKYVELRCDPISGHTALYWYRQSLGQGPEFLIYFQGTGAADDSGLPNDRFFAVRPEGSVSTLKIQRTERGDSAVYLCASSSGAGEQFFGPGTRLTVL.

This clonotype was detected a few times. The chain joins TRBV4-3 to TRBJ2-7; D gene ambiguous. Trimming took off 0 bases at V and 2 bases at J, with 11 bases between the two ends. CDR1 and CDR2 from the germline V gene are LGHNA and YSLEER. CDR3 length: 15 amino acids. The CDR3 loop reads CASSQDLAAPYEQYF. The CDR3 coding sequence is TGCGCCAGCAGCCAAGATCTGGCAGCTCCCTACGAGCAGTACTTC.

This clonotype was picked up many times. The chain is built from TRBV7-3 and TRBJ1-1; tentative D call: TRBD1 (5 bases). Germline-derived CDR1 and CDR2 are SGHTA and FQGTGA. The CDR3 consists of 13 residues. V was clipped by 11 bases and J by 5 bases, with 18 bases between them. CDR3 DNA: TGTGCCTCAACGGAGGGGCGGGATACTGAAGCTTTCTTT. Translation: CASTEGRDTEAFF.

This clonotype has at least ten counts. This chain uses TRBV6-1 with TRBJ2-7; tentative D call: TRBD2 (5 bases). CDR3 length equals 15 residues. The germline CDR1 and CDR2 sequences are MNHNS and SASEGT. V was shortened by 6 bases and J by 2 bases, with 17 bases between the two germline ends. CDR3 protein: CASRPPAGIPYEQYF. CDR3 nucleotide sequence: TGTGCCAGCAGACCCCCGGCGGGTATCCCCTACGAGCAGTACTTC.